The next 22 T cell receptor beta chains were all read from a single sample in a study of blood T cell repertoires in COVID-19. The table came from immunoSEQ multiplex PCR; TCRdb's copy has only in-frame clones and leaves some out. This table holds 110,000 or so clones, less than 85% found once. Sequencing was carried out using peripheral blood. The receptor source for this set is a human donor in a cohort sampled during active COVID-19.

V usage is TRBV7-9 and J usage is TRBJ2-3; 8 bases match TRBD2. There are 16 residues in the CDR3. The V and J ends lost 3 bases and 2 bases, in that order; junction bases with no gene match: 7. Germline CDR1 is SEHNR and CDR2 is FQNEAQ (reference sequence). The CDR3 reads CASSFPLAADTDTQYF. DNA for the CDR3: TGTGCCAGCAGCTTTCCACTAGCGGCTGACACAGATACGCAGTATTTT.

This chain links TRBV19 with TRBJ1-6, with 8 nucleotides matching TRBD1. The CDR3 contains 14 residues. Germline assignment: CDR1 LNHDA and CDR2 SQIVND (reference sequence). Trimming at V came to 4 bases and at J to 7 bases, leaving 3 bases not matched to a gene. The CDR3 protein is CASSKGQGNSPLHF. The CDR3 nucleotides are TGTGCCAGTAGTAAAGGACAGGGCAATTCACCCCTCCACTTT.

This sequence joins TRBV7-9 and TRBJ1-2; 8 bases are a match to TRBD1. V trimming: 5 bases; J trimming: 5 bases; junction bases outside the gene matches: 16. The germline V gene has CDR1 SEHNR and CDR2 FQNEAQ (reference sequence). CDR3 length equals 17 residues. As DNA, the CDR3 is TGTGCCAGCAGCAAAAACCGGGACAGGAGCGTAGGGTATGGCTACACCTTC. Protein sequence: CASSKNRDRSVGYGYTF. The full variable domain, rest sourced from reference TRBV7-9 and TRBJ1-2, is DTGVSQNPRHKITKRGQNVTFRCDPISEHNRLYWYRQTLGQGPEFLTYFQNEAQLEKSRLLSDRFSAERPKGSFSTLEIQRTEQGDSAMYLCASSKNRDRSVGYGYTFGSGTRLTVV.

The chain is built from TRBV6-5 and TRBJ1-3, with D possibly matching TRBD1 (6 bases). V shed 2 bases and J shed 3 bases, with 11 bases lying between them. CDR3 length: 15 residues. Per the germline V gene, CDR1 is MNHEY and CDR2 is SVGAGI. The DNA for the CDR3 is TGTGCCAGCAGTTACCTCCCAGGGGTTGGAAACACCATATATTTT. This codes for CASSYLPGVGNTIYF.

CDR3 coding DNA: TGTGCCAGCAGCTTTTCGGGGGGGCAGTACAATGAGCAGTTCTTC. This encodes CASSFSGGQYNEQFF. V and J are TRBV7-3 and TRBJ2-1, with 8 bases identical to TRBD2. Trimming at V came to 3 bases and at J to 4 bases, leaving 5 bases not matched to a gene. The CDR3 covers 15 residues. CDR1 is SGHTA and CDR2 is FQGTGA in the germline V gene.

The chain links TRBV6-2 or TRBV6-3 to TRBJ1-5; D not certain. V was cut by 2 bases and J by 2 bases, with 10 bases left in between. The CDR3 spans 15 residues. Per the germline V gene, CDR1 is MNHEY and CDR2 is SVGEGT. CDR3 residues: CASSYNSIGNQPQHF. In nucleotides, the CDR3 is TGTGCCAGCAGTTACAACAGCATCGGCAATCAGCCCCAGCATTTT.

The V call is TRBV27, the J call TRBJ2-3; 7 nucleotides agree with TRBD2. V was clipped by 4 bases and J by 7 bases; unmatched bases: 14. From germline, CDR1 is MNHEY and CDR2 SMNVEV (reference sequence). The CDR3 extends over 16 amino acids. CDR3 nucleotides: TGTGCCAGCAGTTCCCTTCAGCGTAGCGGGCGTAATACGCAGTATTTT. Encoded protein: CASSSLQRSGRNTQYF.

CDR3 bases: TGTGCCAGCAGTTTAGCTGGCGGGTTAGCCAAAAACATTCAGTACTTC. Translation: CASSLAGGLAKNIQYF. The genes are TRBV28 and TRBJ2-4; possible D gene TRBD2, 5 bases. Germline V lookup: CDR1 MDHEN, CDR2 SYDVKM. The CDR3 covers 16 residues. V lost 2 bases and J 0 bases, leaving 11 bases between the germline ends.

This chain links TRBV5-5 with TRBJ1-1, with TRBD1 matching over 9 bases. This CDR3 has 15 residues. Trimming at V came to 4 bases and at J to 4 bases, leaving 8 bases not matched to a gene. CDR1 is SGHKS, CDR2 YYEKEE, per germline (reference sequence). CDR3 nucleotide sequence: TGTGCCAGCAGCCCCGGGACAGGGCGGGTCACTGAAGCTTTCTTT. Translated, it gives CASSPGTGRVTEAFF.

As to this clone: This specimen includes other DNA sequences encoding the same CDR3. The genes are TRBV19 and TRBJ2-3; 12 bases are shared with TRBD2. V gave up 5 bases and J gave up 1 base; unmatched junction bases: 7. This CDR3 has 17 residues. From germline, CDR1 is LNHDA and CDR2 SQIVND (reference sequence). The CDR3 loop reads CASSARLAGDGTDTQYF. Written as DNA, the CDR3 is TGTGCCAGTAGTGCCCGACTAGCGGGGGATGGCACAGATACGCAGTATTTT.

This rearrangement joins TRBV10-3 to TRBJ1-5; D perhaps matches TRBD1 (6 bases). The V gene's germline CDR1 is ENHRY and CDR2 SYGVKD. Trimming left V 10 bases short and J 7 bases short, with 17 bases between. The CDR3 runs to 13 residues. CDR3 nucleotide sequence: TGTGCCAGCGCACAGGGACCCCGCCAGCCCCAGCATTTT. It codes for CASAQGPRQPQHF.

The rearrangement joins TRBV6-2 or TRBV6-3 to TRBJ2-7, with D uncertain. CDR3 size: 20 residues. V lost 5 bases and J 0 bases, leaving 29 bases between the germline ends. Germline CDR1 MNHEY, CDR2 SVGEGT. This chain's CDR3 is CASSPSGQSDIWIPSYEQYF. CDR3 nucleotide sequence: TGTGCCAGCAGTCCGTCTGGCCAGTCTGACATCTGGATCCCCTCCTACGAGCAGTACTTC.

The rearrangement joins TRBV19 to TRBJ2-3, with D possibly matching TRBD1 (6 bases). V was pared by 3 bases and J by 0 bases, with 10 bases between. Germline V gene lookup returns CDR1 LNHDA and CDR2 SQIVND (reference sequence). CDR3 length: 15 residues. Here the CDR3 reads CASSMTGASTDTQYF. The CDR3 DNA sequence: TGTGCCAGTAGTATGACAGGAGCTAGCACAGATACGCAGTATTTT.

This clone showed up just once. The J gene is TRBJ1-1, the V gene TRBV5-1; the D gene is possibly TRBD1 (6 bases). V was trimmed by 5 bases and J by 3 bases, leaving 11 bases between them. The CDR3 extends over 13 amino acids. Looked up from germline, CDR1 is SGHRS and CDR2 is YFSETQ. Here the CDR3 reads CASRLRTDTEAFF. In DNA form, the CDR3 reads TGCGCCAGCAGGTTACGGACAGACACTGAAGCTTTCTTT.

The chain couples TRBV6-2 or TRBV6-3 to TRBJ1-5; D is possibly TRBD1 (6 bases). The V and J ends lost 5 bases and 1 base respectively, with 12 bases between them. This CDR3 region has 15 residues. The V gene's germline CDR1 is MNHEY and CDR2 SVGEGT. This CDR3 reads CASSPGELSNQPQHF. The CDR3, as DNA: TGTGCCAGCAGTCCAGGGGAATTGAGCAATCAGCCCCAGCATTTT.

This clone was observed a handful of times. The chain is built from TRBV4-1 and TRBJ1-4; the D is unclear. Germline V gene lookup returns CDR1 MGHRA and CDR2 YSYEKL. CDR3 length: 17 residues. Between the trimmed V and J ends, which lost 0 bases and 0 bases, there was a span of 11 bases. This CDR3 is CASSQDRGSATNEKLFF. CDR3 coding DNA: TGCGCCAGCAGCCAAGATCGAGGCAGTGCAACTAATGAAAAACTGTTTTTT.

This CDR3 is CASSLSQSYGYTF. CDR3 nucleotide sequence: TGTGCCAGCAGCCTTTCACAGTCCTATGGCTACACCTTC. This rearrangement joins TRBV14 to TRBJ1-2; no clear D gene. V was clipped by 4 bases and J by 4 bases, with 10 bases between them. Per the germline V gene, CDR1 is SGHDN and CDR2 is FVKESK. The CDR3 is made up of 13 amino acids. Full variable domain (outside the CDR3, taken from reference TRBV14 and TRBJ1-2): EAGVTQFPSHSVIEKGQTVTLRCDPISGHDNLYWYRRVMGKEIKFLLHFVKESKQDESGMPNNRFLAERTGGTYSTLKVQPAELEDSGVYFCASSLSQSYGYTFGSGTRLTVV.

The chain links TRBV5-5 to TRBJ2-3, with 8 bases that match TRBD1. Germline CDR1 and CDR2: SGHKS and YYEKEE (reference sequence). The CDR3 consists of 15 residues. V trimming: 4 bases; J trimming: 2 bases; junction bases outside the gene matches: 6. The CDR3 is CASSRQGHHTDTQYF. CDR3 nucleotides: TGTGCCAGCAGCCGACAGGGGCACCACACAGATACGCAGTATTTT. Full variable domain (missing parts from reference TRBV5-5 and TRBJ2-3): DAGVTQSPTHLIKTRGQQVTLRCSPISGHKSVSWYQQVLGQGPQFIFQYYEKEERGRGNFPDRFSARQFPNYSSELNVNALLLGDSALYLCASSRQGHHTDTQYFGPGTRLTVL.

This sequence joins TRBV25-1 and TRBJ2-6; tentatively, D is TRBD2 (5 bases). V was shortened by 4 bases and J by 1 base, with 5 bases between the two germline ends. The V gene's germline CDR1 is MGHDK and CDR2 SYGVNS. The CDR3 loop spans 14 amino acids. CDR3 amino acids: CASSAGSGANVLTF. The CDR3 region has the DNA TGTGCCAGCAGTGCGGGGTCTGGGGCCAACGTCCTGACTTTC.

The rearrangement joins TRBV6-5 to TRBJ2-1; 7 nucleotides line up with TRBD1. The germline V gene encodes CDR1 MNHEY and CDR2 SVGAGI. The trim removed 2 bases at V and 10 bases at J, leaving 8 bases unmatched. The CDR3 spans 14 residues. The CDR3 protein is CASSYNPGGREQFF. The CDR3 DNA follows: TGTGCCAGCAGTTACAATCCAGGGGGTCGCGAGCAGTTCTTC.

This clone was seen only a few times. The chain links TRBV7-2 to TRBJ1-2; TRBD1 matches at 8 bases. Germline V gives CDR1 SGHTA, CDR2 FQGNSA. V shed 2 bases, J shed 0 bases, and the junction held 8 bases outside the gene matches. This CDR3 comprises 17 residues. CDR3 DNA sequence: TGTGCCAGCAGCTTACAGAGGGGACAGGCCTCTAACTATGGCTACACCTTC. Encoded protein: CASSLQRGQASNYGYTF.

This rearrangement joins TRBV6-4 to TRBJ2-3, with unresolved D. Germline values: CDR1 MRHNA, CDR2 SNTAGT. Between the trimmed V and J ends, which lost 3 bases and 1 base, there was a span of 11 bases. CDR3 size: 15 residues. Written as DNA, the CDR3 is TGTGCCAGCAGTGAGACTCCCGCCGGCACAGATACGCAGTATTTT. This codes for CASSETPAGTDTQYF.